This T cell receptor (beta chain) was retrieved from a study of OX40 agonist ivuxolimab in advanced cancers. Study at large: Averaging roughly 60 years in age, with a range of about 23 to 90, the cohort was 82.7% male. Study outcomes and limitations: Among the lowest peripheral clonal expansion occurred in 0.1-3.0 mg/kg partial responders. On average, CD8+ T cells showed a greater number of expanded clones than CD4+. Within 6 weeks, CD4+ and CD8+ blood T cells expanded clonally at 0.1 to 3.0 mg/kg.

CDR3 length: 14 amino acids. CDR1 is LNHNV, CDR2 YYDKDF, per germline (reference sequence). The V segment lost 5 bases and the J segment 1 base; nucleotides outside the gene matches: 4. This clone came up once. Its antigen is not known. Clones were read by immunoSEQ multiplex PCR, and TCRdb kept only the in-frame ones, dropping some. The sample has tens of thousands of clones, approximately 80% seen once. Sequenced material: CD4+ or CD8+ T cells sorted from blood, taken in a trial of the OX40 agonist ivuxolimab. The sequence came from an adult with an advanced solid tumor such as melanoma, head and neck, liver or kidney cancer. The rearrangement uses TRBV15 and TRBJ2-5, with 7 bases identical to TRBD1. Here the CDR3 DNA reads TGTGCCACCAGCCGACAGGGCTTCCAAGAGACCCAGTACTTC. Translation gives CATSRQGFQETQYF. The whole variable domain, filled in from reference TRBV15 and TRBJ2-5, reads DAMVIQNPRYQVTQFGKPVTLSCSQTLNHNVMYWYQQKSSQAPKLLFHYYDKDFNNEADTPDNFQSRRPNTSFCFLDIRSPGLGDTAMYLCATSRQGFQETQYFGPGTRLLVL.